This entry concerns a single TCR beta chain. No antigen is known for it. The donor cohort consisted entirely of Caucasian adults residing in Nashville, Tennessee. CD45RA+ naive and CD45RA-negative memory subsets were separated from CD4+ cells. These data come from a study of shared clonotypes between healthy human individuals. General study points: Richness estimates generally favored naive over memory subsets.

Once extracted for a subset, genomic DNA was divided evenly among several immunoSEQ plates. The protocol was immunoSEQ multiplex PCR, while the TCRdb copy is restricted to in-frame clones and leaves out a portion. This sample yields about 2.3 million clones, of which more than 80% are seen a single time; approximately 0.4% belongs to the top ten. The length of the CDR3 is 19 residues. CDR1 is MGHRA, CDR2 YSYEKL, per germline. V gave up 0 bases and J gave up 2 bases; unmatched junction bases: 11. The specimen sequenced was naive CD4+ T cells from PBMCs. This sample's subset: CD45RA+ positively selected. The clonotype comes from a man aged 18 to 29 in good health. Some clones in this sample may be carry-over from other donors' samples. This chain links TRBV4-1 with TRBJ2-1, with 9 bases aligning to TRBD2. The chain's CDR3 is CASSQDYLRTSATYNEQFF. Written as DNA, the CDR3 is TGCGCCAGCAGCCAAGATTACCTCCGGACTAGCGCAACCTACAATGAGCAGTTCTTC.